The sequence of this TCR beta chain was determined in a study of T cell changes during pregnancy in multiple sclerosis. The CDR3 runs to 17 residues. The germline V gene encodes CDR1 MGHRA and CDR2 YSYEKL. Unmatched junction bases numbered 10, after V lost 4 bases and J lost 0 bases. Clones were read by immunoSEQ multiplex PCR, and TCRdb kept only the in-frame ones, dropping some. This sample carries 75,000 to 80,000 clones, 85% to 95% of them seen once, and the ten largest clones take roughly 2.6%. The clonotype originates from a female donor in good health, enrolled as a control in a pregnancy study. The V gene is TRBV4-1, the J gene TRBJ1-1; 8 nucleotides agree with TRBD1. This specimen was peripheral blood, taken after pregnancy. The CDR3 sequence: CASSPGQDSFMNTEAFF. CDR3 nucleotides: TGCGCCAGCAGCCCGGGACAGGACTCTTTTATGAACACTGAAGCTTTCTTT.